One sample yielded the 14 T cell receptor beta chains listed below, sequenced in a study of PD-L1 blockade in urothelial cancer. TCRdb's copy holds only in-frame clones and misses some; the assay was immunoSEQ multiplex PCR. The sample includes 50,000 to 65,000 clones, 81% seen only once; the top ten take under 3.5%. Stated time point: pretreatment peripheral blood. Here the sequenced sample was PBMCs, taken around atezolizumab (anti-PD-L1) treatment. These receptors were taken from a man aged 70-80 years with urothelial cancer.

The chain links TRBV2 to TRBJ2-6; tentatively, D is TRBD2 (6 bases). The CDR3 runs 15 residues. Deletions cut 7 bases from V and 0 bases from J, with 10 bases between. Per the germline V gene, CDR1 is SNHLY and CDR2 is FYNNEI. CDR3 nucleotides: TGTGCCAGCAAGGGACTCATCTCTGGGGCCAACGTCCTGACTTTC. Amino acids: CASKGLISGANVLTF.

The V gene is TRBV11-3, the J gene TRBJ2-5; D is uncertain. Germline V gives CDR1 SGHNT, CDR2 YENEEA. The CDR3 contains 14 residues. The V gene lost 1 base and the J gene lost 2 bases, with 8 bases spanning the gap. In nucleotides, the CDR3 is TGTGCCAGCAGCTTAGGAGGAGATCAAGAGACCCAGTACTTC. It is translated as CASSLGGDQETQYF.

The chain links TRBV7-8 to TRBJ2-1; 9 positions agree with TRBD2. Germline V gene data show CDR1 as SGHVS and CDR2 as FQNEAQ. J was trimmed by 5 bases and V by 2 bases; bases with no gene match: 4. The CDR3 consists of 15 residues. The CDR3 loop reads CASSLRTSDNNEQFF. CDR3 coding DNA: TGTGCCAGCAGCTTAAGGACTAGCGACAACAATGAGCAGTTCTTC. The variable domain in full, completed from reference TRBV7-8 and TRBJ2-1, reads GAGVSQSPRYKVAKRGQDVALRCDPISGHVSLFWYQQALGQGPEFLTYFQNEAQLDKSGLPSDRFFAERPEGSVSTLKIQRTQQEDSAVYLCASSLRTSDNNEQFFGPGTRLTVL.

This chain uses TRBV18 with TRBJ1-1, with D possibly being TRBD1 (6 bases). Trimming pared 4 bases from V and 1 base from J, leaving 13 bases between. This CDR3 has 15 amino acids. CDR1 is KGHSH, CDR2 LQKENI, per germline. The CDR3: CASSQGRTANTEAFF. The CDR3 region has the DNA TGTGCCAGCTCACAAGGTAGGACAGCGAACACTGAAGCTTTCTTT.

As DNA, the CDR3 is TGCGCCAGCAGTGAGAGACAGAATAGCCTCTCTGCCGGGGAGCTGTTTTTT. It translates to CASSERQNSLSAGELFF. This chain uses TRBV10-2 with TRBJ2-2; possible D gene TRBD1, 5 bases. CDR3 length equals 17 residues. Trimming removed 2 bases from V and 6 bases from J, with 19 bases in between. CDR1 WSHSY and CDR2 SAAADI come from the germline V gene.

V usage is TRBV7-2 and J usage is TRBJ2-2; 8 bases agree with TRBD1. The V and J ends lost 3 bases and 5 bases, in that order; junction bases with no gene match: 5. Germline V gene data show CDR1 as SGHTA and CDR2 as FQGNSA. The CDR3 extends over 15 amino acids. CDR3 region: CASSFTGQATGELFF. The CDR3 coding sequence is TGTGCCAGCAGCTTTACGGGACAGGCTACCGGGGAGCTGTTTTTT.

The chain couples TRBV15 to TRBJ1-3; D is unresolved. Trimming removed 5 bases from V and 2 bases from J, with 16 bases in between. CDR3 length: 16 residues. Looked up from germline, CDR1 is LNHNV and CDR2 is YYDKDF (reference sequence). The CDR3 sequence: CATSALRGQAGNTIYF. CDR3 nucleotide sequence: TGTGCCACCAGCGCCCTACGGGGTCAGGCTGGAAACACCATATATTTT.

The chain carries TRBV2 and TRBJ2-7; D may be TRBD1 (5 bases). This CDR3 has 13 residues. Trimming left V 6 bases short and J 4 bases short, with 13 bases between. The germline V gene encodes CDR1 SNHLY and CDR2 FYNNEI. CDR3 sequence (DNA): TGTGCCAGCAGAAAAGGGGTCGGGTACGAGCAGTACTTC. Translation gives CASRKGVGYEQYF.

The V gene is TRBV5-6, the J gene TRBJ2-1; 11 nucleotides match TRBD2. The V gene's germline CDR1 is SGHDT and CDR2 YYEEEE. Trimming removed 2 bases from V and 4 bases from J; junction bases left unmatched: 5. This CDR3 contains 16 residues. Here the CDR3 reads CASSLRTSGPYNEQFF. In DNA form, the CDR3 reads TGTGCCAGCAGCTTAAGGACTAGCGGGCCGTACAATGAGCAGTTCTTC.

This rearrangement joins TRBV12-5 to TRBJ2-7; TRBD2 matches 7 bases. CDR1 is LGHNT and CDR2 is FRNRAP in the germline V gene. This CDR3 region has 13 residues. With 6 bases clipped from V and 4 bases from J, the junction kept 6 bases outside the gene matches. The CDR3 loop is CASGPTSPYEQYF. Written as DNA, the CDR3 is TGTGCTAGTGGCCCGACTAGCCCGTACGAGCAGTACTTC. Based on the CDR3 plus reference TRBV12-5 and TRBJ2-7, the full variable domain is DARVTQTPRHKVTEMGQEVTMRCQPILGHNTVFWYRQTMMQGLELLAYFRNRAPLDDSGMPKDRFSAEMPDATLATLKIQPSEPRDSAVYFCASGPTSPYEQYFGPGTRLTVT.

The CDR3 is CASSQGLASNEKLFF. The CDR3 DNA sequence: TGCGCCAGCAGCCAAGGGCTGGCCTCTAATGAAAAACTGTTTTTT. V usage is TRBV4-1 and J usage is TRBJ1-4; the D is unclear. This CDR3 has 15 amino acids. Germline-derived CDR1 and CDR2 are MGHRA and YSYEKL. V lost 1 base, J lost 3 bases, and 9 bases lay in between.

This clone came up a few times. V usage is TRBV2 and J usage is TRBJ1-5, with D unclear. V shed 2 bases and J shed 0 bases, with 8 bases lying between them. Per the germline V gene, CDR1 is SNHLY and CDR2 is FYNNEI. The CDR3 loop spans 15 amino acids. The CDR3 nucleotides are TGTGCCAGCAGTGAAATGGCGGGTAGCAATCAGCCCCAGCATTTT. Its protein is CASSEMAGSNQPQHF. Based on the CDR3 plus reference TRBV2 and TRBJ1-5, the full variable domain is EPEVTQTPSHQVTQMGQEVILRCVPISNHLYFYWYRQILGQKVEFLVSFYNNEISEKSEIFDDQFSVERPDGSNFTLKIRSTKLEDSAMYFCASSEMAGSNQPQHFGDGTRLSIL.

CDR3 sequence: CASSDSAGGPGEQFF. In DNA form, the CDR3 reads TGTGCCAGCAGTGACTCAGCGGGAGGGCCCGGTGAGCAGTTCTTC. The chain has TRBV6-4 and TRBJ2-1, with 10 bases matching TRBD2. After removal of 0 bases from V and 9 bases from J, the junction contained 5 bases not matched to a gene. Germline CDR1 and CDR2: MRHNA and SNTAGT. The CDR3 extends over 15 amino acids.

V gene TRBV6-6 combines with J gene TRBJ1-1, with 7 bases fitting TRBD1. CDR3 size: 14 residues. Germline V gene lookup returns CDR1 MNHNY and CDR2 SVGAGI (reference sequence). Trimming removed 5 bases from V and 4 bases from J; junction bases left unmatched: 7. Here the CDR3 DNA reads TGTGCCAGCAGTCCCCGGGACAGCCTCACTGAAGCTTTCTTT. Encoded protein: CASSPRDSLTEAFF.